This T cell receptor (beta chain) was sequenced in a study of blood T cell repertoires in COVID-19. For the study at large: Samples taken during acute and convalescent COVID-19 were collected in the United States, Italy and Spain.

Source study methods: Reference gene primer amplification yielded estimated nucleated cell counts. Clones were sequenced by immunoSEQ multiplex PCR, and TCRdb holds only the in-frame ones, with some missing. The V and J calls and clone size were taken over from that table, and D and trimming were inferred from the DNA. The sample consists of 250,000 to 350,000 clones, about 85% of them appearing once. The Seattle site enrolled patients during active infection and followed them longitudinally. Germline CDR1 reads MNHEY; CDR2 reads SVGAGI. The CDR3 spans 15 residues. V was pared by 6 bases and J by 8 bases, with 7 bases of the junction left unmatched.

This chain links TRBV6-5 with TRBJ2-1; 13 bases fit TRBD2. Input material: peripheral blood. This clonotype originated in a human donor with COVID-19, enrolled during active disease. The donor label of this sample is uncertain. The CDR3 sequence: CASSRLAGGVDEQFF. The DNA for the CDR3 is TGTGCCAGCAGCAGACTAGCGGGAGGAGTAGATGAGCAGTTCTTC.